This record concerns one TCR beta chain sequence. No antigen is known for it. The entry originates in a study of OX40 agonist ivuxolimab in advanced cancers. Findings and limits, study-wide: Compared with CD4+, CD8+ T cells on average had more expanded clones. CD4+ and CD8+ blood T cells expanded clonally by week 6 at 0.1 to 3.0 mg/kg.

Germline CDR1 reads SGHNT; CDR2 reads YYREEE (reference sequence). CDR3 length: 14 residues. The V end lost 7 bases, the J end lost 0 bases, and 11 bases lay between the germline ends. The table came from immunoSEQ multiplex PCR; TCRdb's copy has only in-frame clones and leaves some out. The sample shows around 83,000 clones, around 90% of them seen only once. Individuals having autoimmune disease history or systemic immunosuppression were not enrolled. This sequence was found in an adult with an advanced solid tumor such as melanoma, head and neck, liver or kidney cancer. The material sequenced was CD4+ or CD8+ T cells sorted from blood, taken in a trial of the OX40 agonist ivuxolimab. This chain joins TRBV5-4 and TRBJ2-1; the D is unclear. CDR3 region: CASRSPSSYNEQFF. The CDR3 DNA is TGTGCCAGCCGTTCTCCGAGCTCCTACAATGAGCAGTTCTTC.